The 3 T cell receptor beta chains below were found in one sample sequenced in a study of control samples from healthy donors and cancer patients. Repertoires were generated with immunoSEQ multiplex PCR, while TCRdb's copy carries only in-frame clones and drops some. The data hold roughly 84,000 clones, with 91% observed a single time. Sequencing was performed on blood. Receptors originate from a man between 45 and 60 years old in good health.

The chain recombines TRBV11-2 with TRBJ1-2; D is ambiguous. The CDR3 extends over 15 amino acids. Per germline, CDR1 SGHAT and CDR2 FQNNGV. The V end was cut by 1 base, the J end by 0 bases, with 9 bases between. CDR3 sequence: CASSLAGNANYGYTF. The CDR3 nucleotides are TGTGCCAGCAGCTTAGCCGGGAATGCTAACTATGGCTACACCTTC.

The chain couples TRBV4-1 to TRBJ2-1, with TRBD2 matching over 10 bases. Germline V CDR1 and CDR2: MGHRA, YSYEKL. V shed 0 bases and J 7 bases; nucleotides not matched to a gene: 6. The CDR3 contains 16 residues. The CDR3 loop reads CASSQDGAGGPNEQFF. In DNA, the CDR3 is TGCGCCAGCAGCCAAGACGGAGCGGGGGGGCCGAATGAGCAGTTCTTC.

The genes are TRBV4-2 and TRBJ1-2; D is possibly TRBD1 (6 bases). V lost 0 bases and J lost 7, with 12 bases in between. The germline V gene has CDR1 LGHNA and CDR2 YNFKEQ. This CDR3 contains 14 residues. The CDR3 loop reads CASSQETGGIGYTF. In DNA form, the CDR3 reads TGTGCCAGCAGCCAAGAAACGGGGGGCATTGGCTACACCTTC.